This T cell receptor (beta chain) is from a study of T cell responses to AZD1222 COVID-19 vaccine. Trimming cost V 4 bases and J 8 bases, with 15 bases left between them. The CDR3 contains 13 residues. Germline V gene lookup returns CDR1 SGHRS and CDR2 YFSETQ. Profiled with immunoSEQ multiplex PCR; TCRdb holds only in-frame clones, not every one. This sample has approximately 140,000 clones, with approximately 91% found just once. This sequence joins TRBV5-1 and TRBJ1-2; D is ambiguous. The receptor comes from an adult who received the AZD1222 COVID-19 vaccine. Source: peripheral blood, taken 28 days after the second AZD1222 dose. CDR3 bases: TGCGCCAGCAGCCTGTTACATGTTCTCGGCTACACCTTC. Its protein product is CASSLLHVLGYTF.